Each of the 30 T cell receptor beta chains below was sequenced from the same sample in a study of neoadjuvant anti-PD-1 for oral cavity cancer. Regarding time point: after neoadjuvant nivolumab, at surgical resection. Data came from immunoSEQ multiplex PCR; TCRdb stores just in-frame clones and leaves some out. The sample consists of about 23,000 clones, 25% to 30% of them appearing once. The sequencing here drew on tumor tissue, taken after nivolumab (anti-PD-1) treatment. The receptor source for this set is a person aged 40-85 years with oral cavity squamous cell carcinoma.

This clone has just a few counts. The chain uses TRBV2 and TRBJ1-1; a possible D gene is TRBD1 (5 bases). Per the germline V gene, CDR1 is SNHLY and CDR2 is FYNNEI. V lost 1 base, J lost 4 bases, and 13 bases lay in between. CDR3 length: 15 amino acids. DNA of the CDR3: TGTGCCAGCAGTGAAGTCTGGGGGTACGGCACTGAAGCTTTCTTT. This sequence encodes CASSEVWGYGTEAFF.

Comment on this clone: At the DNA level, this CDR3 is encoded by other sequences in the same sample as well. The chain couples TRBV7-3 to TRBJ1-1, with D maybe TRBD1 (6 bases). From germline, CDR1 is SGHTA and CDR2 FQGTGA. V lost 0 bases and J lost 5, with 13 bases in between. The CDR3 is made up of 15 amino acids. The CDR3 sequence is CASSLTPGEGTEAFF. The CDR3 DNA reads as TGTGCCAGCAGCTTAACGCCAGGGGAAGGGACTGAAGCTTTCTTT.

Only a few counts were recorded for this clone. The DNA for the CDR3 is TGTGCCAGCAGCTTACCACCTGCGGGTGAGCAGTTCTTC. It codes for CASSLPPAGEQFF. The chain employs TRBV7-3 and TRBJ2-1, with a weak D call TRBD2 (5 bases). This CDR3 comprises 13 residues. In germline, CDR1 is SGHTA, CDR2 FQGTGA. Trimming pared 2 bases from V and 9 bases from J, leaving 11 bases between.

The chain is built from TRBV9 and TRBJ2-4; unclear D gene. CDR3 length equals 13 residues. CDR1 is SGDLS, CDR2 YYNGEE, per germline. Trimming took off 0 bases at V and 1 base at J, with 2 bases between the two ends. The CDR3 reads CASSVDAKNIQYF. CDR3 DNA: TGTGCCAGCAGCGTAGACGCCAAAAACATTCAGTACTTC.

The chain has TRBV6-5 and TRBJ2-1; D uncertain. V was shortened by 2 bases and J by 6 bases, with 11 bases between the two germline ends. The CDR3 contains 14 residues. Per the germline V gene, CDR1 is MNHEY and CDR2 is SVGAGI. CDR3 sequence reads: CASSYHPRFNEQFF. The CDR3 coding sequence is TGTGCCAGCAGTTACCACCCCAGATTCAATGAGCAGTTCTTC.

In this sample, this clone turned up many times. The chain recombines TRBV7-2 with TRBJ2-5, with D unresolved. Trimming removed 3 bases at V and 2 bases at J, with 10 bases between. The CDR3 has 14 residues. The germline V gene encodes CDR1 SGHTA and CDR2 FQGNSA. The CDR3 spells CASSLSWAQETQYF. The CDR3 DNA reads TGTGCCAGCAGCTTGTCGTGGGCGCAAGAGACCCAGTACTTC.

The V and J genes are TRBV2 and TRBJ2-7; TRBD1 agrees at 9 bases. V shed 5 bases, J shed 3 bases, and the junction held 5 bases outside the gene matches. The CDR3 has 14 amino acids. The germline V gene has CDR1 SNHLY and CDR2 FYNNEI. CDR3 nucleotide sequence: TGTGCCAGCAGTTGGACAGGGGTGTTCTACGAGCAGTACTTC. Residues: CASSWTGVFYEQYF. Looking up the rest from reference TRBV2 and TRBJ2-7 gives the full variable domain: EPEVTQTPSHQVTQMGQEVILRCVPISNHLYFYWYRQILGQKVEFLVSFYNNEISEKSEIFDDQFSVERPDGSNFTLKIRSTKLEDSAMYFCASSWTGVFYEQYFGPGTRLTVT.

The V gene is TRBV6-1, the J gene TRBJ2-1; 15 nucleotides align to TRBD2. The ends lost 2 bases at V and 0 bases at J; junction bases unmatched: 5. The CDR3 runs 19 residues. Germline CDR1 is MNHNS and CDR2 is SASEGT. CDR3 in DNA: TGTGCCAGCAGTGAATGGGGGACTAGCGGGGGGTACTCCTACAATGAGCAGTTCTTC. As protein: CASSEWGTSGGYSYNEQFF.

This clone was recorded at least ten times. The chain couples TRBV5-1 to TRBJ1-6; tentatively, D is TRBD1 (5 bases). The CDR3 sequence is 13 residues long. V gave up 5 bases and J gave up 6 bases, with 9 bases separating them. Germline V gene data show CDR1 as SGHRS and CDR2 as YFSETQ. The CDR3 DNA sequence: TGCGCCAGCAGTGTCGGGGGTAATTCACCCCTCCACTTT. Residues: CASSVGGNSPLHF.

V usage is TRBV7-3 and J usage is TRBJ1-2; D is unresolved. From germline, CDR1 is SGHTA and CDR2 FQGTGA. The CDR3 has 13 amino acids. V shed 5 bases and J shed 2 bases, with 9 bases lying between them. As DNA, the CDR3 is TGTGCCAGCAGCCCCGACGCCAACTATGGCTACACCTTC. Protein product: CASSPDANYGYTF.

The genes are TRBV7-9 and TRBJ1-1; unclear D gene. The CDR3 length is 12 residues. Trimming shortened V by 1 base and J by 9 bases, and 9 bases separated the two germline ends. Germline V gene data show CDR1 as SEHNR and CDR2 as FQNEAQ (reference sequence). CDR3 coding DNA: TGTGCCAGCAGCTTAGGGGCGTTCCAAGCTTTCTTT. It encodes CASSLGAFQAFF.

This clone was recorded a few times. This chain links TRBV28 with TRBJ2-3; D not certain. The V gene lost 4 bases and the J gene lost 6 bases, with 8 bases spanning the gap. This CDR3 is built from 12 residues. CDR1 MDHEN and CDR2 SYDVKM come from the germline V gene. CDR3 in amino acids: CASSSSQDTQYF. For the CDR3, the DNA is TGTGCCAGCAGTTCTTCCCAGGATACGCAGTATTTT.

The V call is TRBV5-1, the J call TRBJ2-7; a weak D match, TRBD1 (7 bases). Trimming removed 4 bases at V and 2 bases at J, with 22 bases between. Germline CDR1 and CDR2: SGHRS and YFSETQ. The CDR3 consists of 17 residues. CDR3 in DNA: TGCGCCAGCAGCCTGGAGGGGGGACAGCGGATTACCTACGAGCAGTACTTC. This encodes CASSLEGGQRITYEQYF.

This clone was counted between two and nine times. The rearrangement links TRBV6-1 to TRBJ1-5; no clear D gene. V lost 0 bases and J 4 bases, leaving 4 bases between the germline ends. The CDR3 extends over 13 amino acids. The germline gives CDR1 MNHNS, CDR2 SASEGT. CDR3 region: CASSEAENQPQHF. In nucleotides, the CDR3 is TGTGCCAGCAGTGAAGCGGAAAATCAGCCCCAGCATTTT.

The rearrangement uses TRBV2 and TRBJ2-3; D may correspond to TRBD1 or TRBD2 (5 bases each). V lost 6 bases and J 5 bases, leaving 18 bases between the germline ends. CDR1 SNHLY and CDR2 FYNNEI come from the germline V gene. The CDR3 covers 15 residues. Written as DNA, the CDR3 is TGTGCCAGCAGCCGCGGACTGACCCAGGGAGATACGCAGTATTTT. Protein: CASSRGLTQGDTQYF.

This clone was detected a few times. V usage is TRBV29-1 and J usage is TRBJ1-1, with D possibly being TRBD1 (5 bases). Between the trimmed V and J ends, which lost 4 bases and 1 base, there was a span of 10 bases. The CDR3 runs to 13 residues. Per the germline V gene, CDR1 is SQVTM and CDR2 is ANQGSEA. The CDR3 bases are TGCAGCGTTGCTGGGGGTAAGAACACTGAAGCTTTCTTT. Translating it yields CSVAGGKNTEAFF.

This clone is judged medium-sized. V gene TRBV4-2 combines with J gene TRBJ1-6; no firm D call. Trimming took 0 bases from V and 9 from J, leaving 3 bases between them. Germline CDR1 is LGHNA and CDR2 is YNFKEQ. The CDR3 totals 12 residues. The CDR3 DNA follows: TGTGCCAGCAGCCAAGAGGTTTCACCCCTCCACTTT. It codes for CASSQEVSPLHF.

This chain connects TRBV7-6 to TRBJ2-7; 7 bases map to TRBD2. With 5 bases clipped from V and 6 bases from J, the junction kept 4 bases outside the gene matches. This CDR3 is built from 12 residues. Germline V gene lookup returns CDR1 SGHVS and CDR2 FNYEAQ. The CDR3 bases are TGTGCCAGCAGCGGAGCGGGGCCCGAGCAGTACTTC. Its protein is CASSGAGPEQYF.

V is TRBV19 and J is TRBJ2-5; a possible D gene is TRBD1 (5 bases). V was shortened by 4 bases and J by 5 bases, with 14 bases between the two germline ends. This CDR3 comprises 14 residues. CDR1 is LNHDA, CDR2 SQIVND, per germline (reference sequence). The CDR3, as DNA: TGTGCCAGTAGTACCATGGGGCACGGGGAGACCCAGTACTTC. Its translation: CASSTMGHGETQYF. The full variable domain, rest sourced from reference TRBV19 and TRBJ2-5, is DGGITQSPKYLFRKEGQNVTLSCEQNLNHDAMYWYRQDPGQGLRLIYYSQIVNDFQKGDIAEGYSVSREKKESFPLTVTSAQKNPTAFYLCASSTMGHGETQYFGPGTRLLVL.

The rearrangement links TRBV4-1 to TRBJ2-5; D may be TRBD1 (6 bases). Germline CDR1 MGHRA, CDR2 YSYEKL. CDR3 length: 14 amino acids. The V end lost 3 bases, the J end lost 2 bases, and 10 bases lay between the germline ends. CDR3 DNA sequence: TGCGCCAGCAGCCACCCCGACAGGCAAGAGACCCAGTACTTC. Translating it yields CASSHPDRQETQYF.

The CDR3 DNA is TGTGCCAGCAGTTCAAGACAGGGGCGGATACAGCCCCAGCATTTT. This encodes CASSSRQGRIQPQHF. V and J are TRBV27 and TRBJ1-5, with 8 bases lining up with TRBD1. J gave up 7 bases and V 4 bases, and 9 bases lay outside the gene matches. There are 15 residues in the CDR3. Germline V gene sequence: CDR1 MNHEY, CDR2 SMNVEV (reference sequence).

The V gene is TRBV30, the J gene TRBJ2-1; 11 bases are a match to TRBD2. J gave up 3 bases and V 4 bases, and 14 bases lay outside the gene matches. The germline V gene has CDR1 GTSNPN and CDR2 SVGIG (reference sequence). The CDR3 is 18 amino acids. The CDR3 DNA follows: TGTGCCTGGAACGCCCGGGCTAGCGGGAGGAGGGACTACAATGAGCAGTTCTTC. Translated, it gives CAWNARASGRRDYNEQFF.

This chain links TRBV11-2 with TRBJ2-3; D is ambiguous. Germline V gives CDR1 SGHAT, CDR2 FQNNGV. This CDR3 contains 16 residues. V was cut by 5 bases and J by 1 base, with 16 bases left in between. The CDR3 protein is CASSPGRLSGTDTQYF. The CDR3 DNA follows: TGTGCCAGCAGCCCGGGTCGGCTTTCGGGCACAGATACGCAGTATTTT.

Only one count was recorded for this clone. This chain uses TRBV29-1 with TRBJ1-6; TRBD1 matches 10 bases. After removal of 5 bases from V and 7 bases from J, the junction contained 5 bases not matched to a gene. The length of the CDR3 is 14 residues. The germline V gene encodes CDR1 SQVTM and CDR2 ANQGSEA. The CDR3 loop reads CSVQLGQGNSPLHF. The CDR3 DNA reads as TGCAGCGTTCAATTGGGACAGGGGAATTCACCCCTCCACTTT. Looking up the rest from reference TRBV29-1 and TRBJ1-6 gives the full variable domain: SAVISQKPSRDICQRGTSLTIQCQVDSQVTMMFWYRQQPGQSLTLIATANQGSEATYESGFVIDKFPISRPNLTFSTLTVSNMSPEDSSIYLCSVQLGQGNSPLHFGNGTRLTVT.

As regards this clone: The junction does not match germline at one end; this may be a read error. The CDR3 loop reads CASSQGHGIQETQYF. The DNA of the CDR3 is TGCGCCAGCAGCCAGGGACATGGGATCCAGGAGACCCAGTACTTC. The chain joins TRBV7-3 to TRBJ2-5, with D possibly TRBD1 on 6 matching bases. The V gene's germline CDR1 is SGHTA and CDR2 FQGTGA. CDR3 length: 15 residues.

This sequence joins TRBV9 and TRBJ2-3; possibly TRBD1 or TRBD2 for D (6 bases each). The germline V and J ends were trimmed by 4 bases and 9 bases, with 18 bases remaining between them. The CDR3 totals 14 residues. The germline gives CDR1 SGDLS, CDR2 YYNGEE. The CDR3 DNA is TGTGCCAGCAGCCCGAACGGTGGGGGGCCCACGCAGTATTTT. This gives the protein CASSPNGGGPTQYF.

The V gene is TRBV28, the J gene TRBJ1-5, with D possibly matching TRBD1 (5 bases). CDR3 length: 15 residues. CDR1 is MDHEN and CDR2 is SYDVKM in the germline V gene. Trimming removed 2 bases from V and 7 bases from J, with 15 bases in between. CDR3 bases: TGTGCCAGCAGTTTAGAGTTCGGGGCTGGGCAGCCCCAGCATTTT. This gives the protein CASSLEFGAGQPQHF. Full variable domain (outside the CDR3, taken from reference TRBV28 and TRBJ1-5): DVKVTQSSRYLVKRTGEKVFLECVQDMDHENMFWYRQDPGLGLRLIYFSYDVKMKEKGDIPEGYSVSREKKERFSLILESASTNQTSMYLCASSLEFGAGQPQHFGDGTRLSIL.

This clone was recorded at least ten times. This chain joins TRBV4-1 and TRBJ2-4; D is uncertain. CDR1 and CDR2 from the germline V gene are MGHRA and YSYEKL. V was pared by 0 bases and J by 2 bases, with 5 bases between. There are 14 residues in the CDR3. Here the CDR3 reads CASSQEASKNIQYF. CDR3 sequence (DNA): TGCGCCAGCAGCCAAGAGGCCTCCAAAAACATTCAGTACTTC.

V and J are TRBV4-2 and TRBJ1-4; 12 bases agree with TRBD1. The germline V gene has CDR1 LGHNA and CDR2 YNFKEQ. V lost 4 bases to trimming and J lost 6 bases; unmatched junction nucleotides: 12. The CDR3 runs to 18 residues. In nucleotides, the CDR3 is TGTGCCAGCAGCCCTAAGGGACAGGGGGCGCGTTGGGATGAAAAACTGTTTTTT. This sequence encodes CASSPKGQGARWDEKLFF.

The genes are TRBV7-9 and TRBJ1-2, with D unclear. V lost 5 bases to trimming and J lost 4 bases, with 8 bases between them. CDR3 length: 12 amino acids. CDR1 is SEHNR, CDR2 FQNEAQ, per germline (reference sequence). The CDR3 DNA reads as TGTGCCAGCAGCGCCAGCGGCTATGGCTACACCTTC. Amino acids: CASSASGYGYTF.